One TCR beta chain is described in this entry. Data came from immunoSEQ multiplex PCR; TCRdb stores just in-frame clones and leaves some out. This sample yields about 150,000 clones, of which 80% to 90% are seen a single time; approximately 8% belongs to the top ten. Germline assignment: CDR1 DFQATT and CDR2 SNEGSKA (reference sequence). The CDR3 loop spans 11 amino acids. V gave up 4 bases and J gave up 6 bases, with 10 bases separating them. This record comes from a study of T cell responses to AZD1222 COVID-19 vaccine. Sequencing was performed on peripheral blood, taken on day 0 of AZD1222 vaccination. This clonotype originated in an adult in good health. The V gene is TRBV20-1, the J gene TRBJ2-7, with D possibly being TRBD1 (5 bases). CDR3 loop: CSAIQGSEQYF. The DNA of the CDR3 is TGCAGTGCTATTCAGGGTTCCGAGCAGTACTTC.